This T cell receptor beta chain was recorded in a study of blood T cell repertoires in COVID-19. Using immunoSEQ multiplex PCR, the repertoire was profiled, and TCRdb retains in-frame clones only, with some absent. The profile shows 120,000 or so clones, 79% of them singletons. Material for sequencing was peripheral blood. The source of this sequence is a man aged 40-49 years with active or convalescent COVID-19.

The CDR3: CATSGRQGNSYEQYF. The CDR3 DNA reads as TGTGCCACCAGTGGTCGCCAGGGTAACTCCTACGAGCAGTACTTC. This chain connects TRBV24-1 to TRBJ2-7; tentative D call: TRBD1 (5 bases). This CDR3 is 15 amino acids long. The germline CDR1 and CDR2 sequences are KGHDR and SFDVKD. V was pared by 5 bases and J by 0 bases, with 13 bases between.